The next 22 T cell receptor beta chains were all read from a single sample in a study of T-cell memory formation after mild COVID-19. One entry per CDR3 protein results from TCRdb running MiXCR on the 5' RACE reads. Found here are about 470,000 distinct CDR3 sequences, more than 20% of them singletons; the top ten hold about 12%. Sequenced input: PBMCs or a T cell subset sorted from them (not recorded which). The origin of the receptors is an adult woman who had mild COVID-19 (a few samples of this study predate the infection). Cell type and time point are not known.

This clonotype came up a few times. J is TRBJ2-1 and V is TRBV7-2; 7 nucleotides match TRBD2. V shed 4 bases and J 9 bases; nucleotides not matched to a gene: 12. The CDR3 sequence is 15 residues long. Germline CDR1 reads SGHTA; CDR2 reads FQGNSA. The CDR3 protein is CASSSSGRPNSEQFF. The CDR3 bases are TGTGCCAGCAGCTCTTCCGGGAGGCCAAACTCTGAGCAGTTCTTC.

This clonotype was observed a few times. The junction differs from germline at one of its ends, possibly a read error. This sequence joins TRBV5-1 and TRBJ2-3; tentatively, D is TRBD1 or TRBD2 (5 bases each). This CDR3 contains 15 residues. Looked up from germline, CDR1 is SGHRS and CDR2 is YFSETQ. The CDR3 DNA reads TGTGCCAGCAGCTTAAGAGGGGCGGGCACAGATACGCAGTATTTT. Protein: CASSLRGAGTDTQYF.

In nucleotides, the CDR3 is TGTGCCAGCAGCCAAGCGGGTTTTCACACAGATACGCAGTATTTT. Residues: CASSQAGFHTDTQYF. The chain combines TRBV7-6 with TRBJ2-3; a weak D match, TRBD2 (6 bases). Germline V gene lookup returns CDR1 SGHVS and CDR2 FNYEAQ. CDR3 length: 15 amino acids. V dropped 5 bases and J dropped 2 bases, with 14 bases sitting between them.

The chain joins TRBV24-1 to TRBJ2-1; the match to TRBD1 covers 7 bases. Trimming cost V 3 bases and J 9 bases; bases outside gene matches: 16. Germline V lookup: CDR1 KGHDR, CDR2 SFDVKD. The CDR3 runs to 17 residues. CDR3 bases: TGTGCCACCAGTGATCCGTCGACAGGGCTGTTATCCGTTGAGCAGTTCTTC. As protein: CATSDPSTGLLSVEQFF.

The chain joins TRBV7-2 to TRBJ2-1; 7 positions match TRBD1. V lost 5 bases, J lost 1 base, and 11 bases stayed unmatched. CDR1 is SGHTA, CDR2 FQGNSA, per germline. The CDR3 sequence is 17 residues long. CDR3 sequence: CASSASITGVSYNEQFF. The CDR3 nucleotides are TGTGCCAGCAGCGCTTCCATCACAGGGGTATCCTACAATGAGCAGTTCTTC.

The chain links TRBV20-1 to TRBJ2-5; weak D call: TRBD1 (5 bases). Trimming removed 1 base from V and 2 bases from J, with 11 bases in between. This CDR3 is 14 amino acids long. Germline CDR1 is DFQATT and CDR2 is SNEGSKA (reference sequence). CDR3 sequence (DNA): TGCAGTGCTAGAGCTCTGGGGCATCAAGAGACCCAGTACTTC. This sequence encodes CSARALGHQETQYF.

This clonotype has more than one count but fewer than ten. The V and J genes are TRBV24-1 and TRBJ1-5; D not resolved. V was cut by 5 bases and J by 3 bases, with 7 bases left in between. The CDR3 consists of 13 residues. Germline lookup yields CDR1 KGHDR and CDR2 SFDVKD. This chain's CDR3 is CATSAPNNQPQHF. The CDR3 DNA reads TGTGCCACCAGTGCACCGAACAATCAGCCCCAGCATTTT.

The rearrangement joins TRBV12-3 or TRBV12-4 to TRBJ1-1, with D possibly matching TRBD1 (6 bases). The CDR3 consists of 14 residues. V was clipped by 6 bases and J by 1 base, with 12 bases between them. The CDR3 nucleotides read TGTGCCAGCAGCGTCAAGGGGGGGAACACTGAAGCTTTCTTT. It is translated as CASSVKGGNTEAFF.

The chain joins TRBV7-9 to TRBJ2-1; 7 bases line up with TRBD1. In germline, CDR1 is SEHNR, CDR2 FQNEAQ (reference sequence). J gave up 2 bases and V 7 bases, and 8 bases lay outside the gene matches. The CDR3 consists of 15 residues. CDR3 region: CASTPRGSAYNEQFF. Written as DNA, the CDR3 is TGTGCCAGCACGCCCAGGGGGAGCGCCTACAATGAGCAGTTCTTC.

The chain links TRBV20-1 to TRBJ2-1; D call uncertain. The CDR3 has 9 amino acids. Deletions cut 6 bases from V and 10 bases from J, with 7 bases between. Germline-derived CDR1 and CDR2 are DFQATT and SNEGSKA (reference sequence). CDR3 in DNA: TGCAGTGCCTCAAAGGAGCAGTTCTTC. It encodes CSASKEQFF.

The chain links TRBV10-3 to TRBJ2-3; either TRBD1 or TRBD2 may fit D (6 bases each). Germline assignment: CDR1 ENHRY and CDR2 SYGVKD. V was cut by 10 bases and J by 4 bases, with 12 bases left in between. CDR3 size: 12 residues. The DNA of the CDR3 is TGTGCCAGGGGGGCCTCACCAGATACGCAGTATTTT. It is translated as CARGASPDTQYF.

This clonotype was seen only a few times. The CDR3 DNA sequence: TGTGCCAGCTCCGGCGGGAGTAATAATGAGCAGTTCTTC. Translating gives CASSGGSNNEQFF. The chain links TRBV6-2 or TRBV6-3 to TRBJ2-1; 7 bases map to TRBD2. The CDR3 is 13 residues long. J gave up 7 bases and V 8 bases, and 8 bases lay outside the gene matches. Germline V gives CDR1 MNHEY, CDR2 SVGEGT.

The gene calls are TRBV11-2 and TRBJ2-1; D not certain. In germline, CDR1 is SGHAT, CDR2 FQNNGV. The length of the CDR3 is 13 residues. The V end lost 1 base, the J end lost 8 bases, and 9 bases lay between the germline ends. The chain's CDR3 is CASSLGFSYEQFF. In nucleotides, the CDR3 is TGTGCCAGCAGCTTAGGCTTTAGCTATGAGCAGTTCTTC.

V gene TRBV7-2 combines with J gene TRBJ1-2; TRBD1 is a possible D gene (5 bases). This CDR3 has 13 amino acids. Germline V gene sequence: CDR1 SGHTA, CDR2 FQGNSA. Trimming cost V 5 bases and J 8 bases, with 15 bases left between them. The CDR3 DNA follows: TGTGCCAGCAGCAAAGGGGTCATGGGGGGCTACACCTTC. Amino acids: CASSKGVMGGYTF. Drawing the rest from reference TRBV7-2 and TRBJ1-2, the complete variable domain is GAGVSQSPSNKVTEKGKDVELRCDPISGHTALYWYRQSLGQGLEFLIYFQGNSAPDKSGLPSDRFSAERTGGSVSTLTIQRTQQEDSAVYLCASSKGVMGGYTFGSGTRLTVV.

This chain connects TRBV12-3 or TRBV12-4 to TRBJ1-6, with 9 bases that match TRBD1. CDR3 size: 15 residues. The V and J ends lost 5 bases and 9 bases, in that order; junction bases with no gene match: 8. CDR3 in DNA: TGTGCCAGCAGTCCCTTGGACAGGGGAGGTTCACCCCTCCACTTT. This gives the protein CASSPLDRGGSPLHF.

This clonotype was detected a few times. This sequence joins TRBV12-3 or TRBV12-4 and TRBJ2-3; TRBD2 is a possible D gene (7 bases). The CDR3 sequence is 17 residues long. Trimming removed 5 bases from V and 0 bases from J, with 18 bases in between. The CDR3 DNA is TGTGCCAGCAGTGACCCCCGGGGGGCTTCTAGCACAGATACGCAGTATTTT. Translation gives CASSDPRGASSTDTQYF.

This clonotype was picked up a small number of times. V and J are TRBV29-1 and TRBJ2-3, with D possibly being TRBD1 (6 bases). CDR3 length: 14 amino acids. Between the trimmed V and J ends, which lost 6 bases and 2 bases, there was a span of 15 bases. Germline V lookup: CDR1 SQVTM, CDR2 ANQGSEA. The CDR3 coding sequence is TGCAGCGTCATACAGGGAGTACTCACAGATACGCAGTATTTT. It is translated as CSVIQGVLTDTQYF.

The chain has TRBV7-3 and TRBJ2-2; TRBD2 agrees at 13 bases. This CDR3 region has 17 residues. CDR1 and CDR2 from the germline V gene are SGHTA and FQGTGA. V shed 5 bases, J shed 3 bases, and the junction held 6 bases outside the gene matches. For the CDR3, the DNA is TGTGCCAGCAGCCAAGGACTAGCGGGGGCCCACACCGGGGAGCTGTTTTTT. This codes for CASSQGLAGAHTGELFF.

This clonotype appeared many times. The DNA for the CDR3 is TGCGCCAGCAGCTTGGCGTGGCAGAACACAGATACGCAGTATTTT. Its translation is CASSLAWQNTDTQYF. The chain uses TRBV5-1 and TRBJ2-3; D not resolved. From germline, CDR1 is SGHRS and CDR2 YFSETQ. The CDR3 is made up of 15 amino acids. V was clipped by 0 bases and J by 2 bases, with 10 bases between them.

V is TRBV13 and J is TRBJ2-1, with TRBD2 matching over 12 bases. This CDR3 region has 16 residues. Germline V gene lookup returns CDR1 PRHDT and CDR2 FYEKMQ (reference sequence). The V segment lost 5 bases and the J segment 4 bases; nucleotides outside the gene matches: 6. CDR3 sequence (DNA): TGTGCCAGCAGCCTTCAGGGGACTAGCGGGTACAATGAGCAGTTCTTC. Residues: CASSLQGTSGYNEQFF.

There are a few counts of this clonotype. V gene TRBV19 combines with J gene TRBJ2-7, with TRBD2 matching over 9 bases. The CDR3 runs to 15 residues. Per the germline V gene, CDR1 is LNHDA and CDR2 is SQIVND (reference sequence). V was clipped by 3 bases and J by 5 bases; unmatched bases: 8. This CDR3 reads CASSMVAGGPNEQYF. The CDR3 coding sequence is TGTGCCAGTAGTATGGTGGCGGGGGGGCCAAACGAGCAGTACTTC.

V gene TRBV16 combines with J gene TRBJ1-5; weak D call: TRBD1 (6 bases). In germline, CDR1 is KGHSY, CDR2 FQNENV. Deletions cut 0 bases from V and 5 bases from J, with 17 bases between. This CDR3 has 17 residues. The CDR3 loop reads CASSQSIRDTLDQPQHF. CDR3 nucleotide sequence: TGTGCCAGCAGCCAATCGATAAGGGACACATTGGATCAGCCCCAGCATTTT.